This TCR beta chain was observed in a study of T cell responses to AZD1222 COVID-19 vaccine. The count of this clone is one. As yet, its antigen is unknown. Repertoires were generated with immunoSEQ multiplex PCR, while TCRdb's copy carries only in-frame clones and drops some. Among roughly 170,000 clones listed, 90% were seen once. The CDR3 is 12 residues long. V gave up 5 bases and J gave up 4 bases, with 9 bases separating them. Per germline, CDR1 SGHVS and CDR2 FNYEAQ. Study observations and caveats: A mostly white British donor set with more females was recruited, and clonal diversity was possibly underestimated.

The sequence was obtained from an adult in good health. This specimen was peripheral blood, taken on day 0 of AZD1222 vaccination. The chain carries TRBV7-6 and TRBJ2-7; perhaps D is TRBD1 or TRBD2 (5 bases each). CDR3 sequence reads: CASSNGAYEQYF. The CDR3 DNA follows: TGTGCCAGCAGCAACGGGGCTTACGAGCAGTACTTC.